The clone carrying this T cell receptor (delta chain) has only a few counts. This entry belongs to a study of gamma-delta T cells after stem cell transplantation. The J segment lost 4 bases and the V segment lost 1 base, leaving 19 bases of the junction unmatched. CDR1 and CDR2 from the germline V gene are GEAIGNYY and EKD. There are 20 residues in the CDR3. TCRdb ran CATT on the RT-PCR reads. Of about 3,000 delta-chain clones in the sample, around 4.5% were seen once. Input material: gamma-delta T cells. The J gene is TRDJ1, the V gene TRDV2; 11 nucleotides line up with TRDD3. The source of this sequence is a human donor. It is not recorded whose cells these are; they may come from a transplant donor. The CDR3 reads CACDTLGDMGGIRSSDKLIF. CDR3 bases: TGTGCCTGTGACACACTGGGGGATATGGGGGGGATCCGGAGCAGCGATAAACTCATCTTT.